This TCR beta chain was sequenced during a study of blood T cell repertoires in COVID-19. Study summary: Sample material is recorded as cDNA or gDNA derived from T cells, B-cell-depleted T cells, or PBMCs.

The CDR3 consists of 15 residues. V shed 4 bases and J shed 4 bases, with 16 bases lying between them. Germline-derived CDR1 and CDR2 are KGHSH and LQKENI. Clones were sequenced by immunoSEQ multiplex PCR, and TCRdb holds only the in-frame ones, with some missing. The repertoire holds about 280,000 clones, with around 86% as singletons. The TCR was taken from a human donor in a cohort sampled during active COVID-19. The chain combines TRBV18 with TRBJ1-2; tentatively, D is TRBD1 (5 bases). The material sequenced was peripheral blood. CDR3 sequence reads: CASSRPGEEGYGYTF. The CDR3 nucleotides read TGTGCCAGCTCACGCCCGGGGGAGGAGGGCTATGGCTACACCTTC.